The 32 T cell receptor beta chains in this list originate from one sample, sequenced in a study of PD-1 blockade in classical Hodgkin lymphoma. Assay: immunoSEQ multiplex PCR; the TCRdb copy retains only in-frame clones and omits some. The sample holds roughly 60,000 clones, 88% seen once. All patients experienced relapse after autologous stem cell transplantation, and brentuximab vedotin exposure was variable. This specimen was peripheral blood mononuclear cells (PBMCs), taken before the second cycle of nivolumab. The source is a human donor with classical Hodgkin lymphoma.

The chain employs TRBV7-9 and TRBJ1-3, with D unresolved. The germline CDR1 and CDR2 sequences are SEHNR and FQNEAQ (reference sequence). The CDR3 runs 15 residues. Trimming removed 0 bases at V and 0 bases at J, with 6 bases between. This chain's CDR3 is CASSLASVSGNTIYF. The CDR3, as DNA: TGTGCCAGCAGCTTAGCTTCCGTCTCTGGAAACACCATATATTTT. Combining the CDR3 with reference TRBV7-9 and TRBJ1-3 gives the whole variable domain DTGVSQNPRHKITKRGQNVTFRCDPISEHNRLYWYRQTLGQGPEFLTYFQNEAQLEKSRLLSDRFSAERPKGSFSTLEIQRTEQGDSAMYLCASSLASVSGNTIYFGEGSWLTVV.

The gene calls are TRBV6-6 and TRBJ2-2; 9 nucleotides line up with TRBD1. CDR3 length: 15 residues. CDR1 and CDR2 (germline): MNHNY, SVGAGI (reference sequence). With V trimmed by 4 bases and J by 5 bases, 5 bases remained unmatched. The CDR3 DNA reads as TGTGCCAGCAGTTGGGACAGGGTCAGTACCGGGGAGCTGTTTTTT. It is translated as CASSWDRVSTGELFF.

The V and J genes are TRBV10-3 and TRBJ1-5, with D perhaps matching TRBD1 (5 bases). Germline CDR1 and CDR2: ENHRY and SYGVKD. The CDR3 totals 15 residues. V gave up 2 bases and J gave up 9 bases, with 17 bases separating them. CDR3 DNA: TGTGCCATCAGTGAGGGGGTCGGGACCATCTCGCCCCAGCATTTT. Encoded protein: CAISEGVGTISPQHF.

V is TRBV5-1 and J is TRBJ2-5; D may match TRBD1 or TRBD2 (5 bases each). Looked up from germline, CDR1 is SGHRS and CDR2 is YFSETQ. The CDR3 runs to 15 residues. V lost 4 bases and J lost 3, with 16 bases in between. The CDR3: CASSPGPGREETQYF. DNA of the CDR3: TGCGCCAGCAGCCCGGGACCCGGTCGGGAAGAGACCCAGTACTTC.

CDR3 in amino acids: CASSQTPGANVLTF. CDR3 nucleotide sequence: TGTGCCAGCAGCCAGACTCCTGGGGCCAACGTCCTGACTTTC. The V call is TRBV2, the J call TRBJ2-6, with D uncertain. The CDR3 consists of 14 residues. V was trimmed by 6 bases and J by 2 bases, leaving 8 bases between them. CDR1 is SNHLY, CDR2 FYNNEI, per germline.

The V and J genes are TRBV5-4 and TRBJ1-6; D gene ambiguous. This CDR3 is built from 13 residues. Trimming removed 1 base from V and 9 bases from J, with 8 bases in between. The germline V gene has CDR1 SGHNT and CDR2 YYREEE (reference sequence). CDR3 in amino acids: CASSLWAGSPLHF. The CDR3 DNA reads TGTGCCAGCAGCTTGTGGGCTGGTTCACCCCTCCACTTT.

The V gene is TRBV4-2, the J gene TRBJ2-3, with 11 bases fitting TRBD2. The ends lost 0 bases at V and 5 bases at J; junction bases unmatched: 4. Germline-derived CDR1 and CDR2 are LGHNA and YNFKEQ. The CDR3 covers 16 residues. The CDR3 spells CASSQDVGLAVDTQYF. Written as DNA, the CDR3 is TGTGCCAGCAGCCAAGATGTGGGACTAGCGGTAGATACGCAGTATTTT.

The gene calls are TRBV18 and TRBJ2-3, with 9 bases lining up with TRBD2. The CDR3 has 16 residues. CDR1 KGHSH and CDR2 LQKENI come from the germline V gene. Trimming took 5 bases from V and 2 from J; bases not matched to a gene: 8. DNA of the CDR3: TGTGCCAGCTCAACCCGCGGCGGGGGGGACACAGATACGCAGTATTTT. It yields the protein CASSTRGGGDTDTQYF. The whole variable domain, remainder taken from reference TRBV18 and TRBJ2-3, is NAGVMQNPRHLVRRRGQEARLRCSPMKGHSHVYWYRQLPEEGLKFMVYLQKENIIDESGMPKERFSAEFPKEGPSILRIQQVVRGDSAAYFCASSTRGGGDTDTQYFGPGTRLTVL.

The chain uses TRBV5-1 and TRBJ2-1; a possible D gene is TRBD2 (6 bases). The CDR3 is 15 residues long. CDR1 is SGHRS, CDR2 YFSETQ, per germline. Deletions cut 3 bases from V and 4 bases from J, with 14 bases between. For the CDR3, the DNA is TGCGCCAGCAGCTCGGCCGGGACTGGTTACAATGAGCAGTTCTTC. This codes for CASSSAGTGYNEQFF. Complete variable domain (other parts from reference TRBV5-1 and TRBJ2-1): KAGVTQTPRYLIKTRGQQVTLSCSPISGHRSVSWYQQTPGQGLQFLFEYFSETQRNKGNFPGRFSGRQFSNSRSEMNVSTLELGDSALYLCASSSAGTGYNEQFFGPGTRLTVL.

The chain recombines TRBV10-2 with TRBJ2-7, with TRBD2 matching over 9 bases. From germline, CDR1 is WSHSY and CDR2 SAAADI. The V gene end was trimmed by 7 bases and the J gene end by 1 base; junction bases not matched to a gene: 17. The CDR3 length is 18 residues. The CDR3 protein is CASTQSGGGVRSSYEQYF. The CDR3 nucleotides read TGCGCCAGCACCCAAAGTGGCGGGGGGGTACGGTCATCCTACGAGCAGTACTTC.

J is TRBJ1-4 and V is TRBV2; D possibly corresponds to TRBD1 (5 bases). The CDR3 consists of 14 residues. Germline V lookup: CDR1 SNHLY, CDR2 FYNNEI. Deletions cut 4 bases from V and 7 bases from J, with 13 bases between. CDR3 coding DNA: TGTGCCAGCAGTGGAGGGGCGTCGGGTGAAAAACTGTTTTTT. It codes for CASSGGASGEKLFF. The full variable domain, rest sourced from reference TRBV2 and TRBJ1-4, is EPEVTQTPSHQVTQMGQEVILRCVPISNHLYFYWYRQILGQKVEFLVSFYNNEISEKSEIFDDQFSVERPDGSNFTLKIRSTKLEDSAMYFCASSGGASGEKLFFGSGTQLSVL.

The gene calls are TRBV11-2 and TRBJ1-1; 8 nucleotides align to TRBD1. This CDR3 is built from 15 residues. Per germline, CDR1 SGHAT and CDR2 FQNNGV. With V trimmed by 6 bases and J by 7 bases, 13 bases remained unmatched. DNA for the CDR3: TGTGCCAGCAGAGATCCAGGGGGCGCATATGGTGAAGCTTTCTTT. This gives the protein CASRDPGGAYGEAFF.

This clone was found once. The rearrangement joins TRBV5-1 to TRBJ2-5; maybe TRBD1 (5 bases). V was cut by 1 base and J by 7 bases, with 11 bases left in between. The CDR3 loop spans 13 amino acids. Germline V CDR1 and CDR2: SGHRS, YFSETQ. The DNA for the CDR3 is TGCGCCAGCAGCTTGTCGACTCAGGGGACCCAGTACTTC. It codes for CASSLSTQGTQYF. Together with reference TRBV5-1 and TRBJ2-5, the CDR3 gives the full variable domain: KAGVTQTPRYLIKTRGQQVTLSCSPISGHRSVSWYQQTPGQGLQFLFEYFSETQRNKGNFPGRFSGRQFSNSRSEMNVSTLELGDSALYLCASSLSTQGTQYFGPGTRLLVL.

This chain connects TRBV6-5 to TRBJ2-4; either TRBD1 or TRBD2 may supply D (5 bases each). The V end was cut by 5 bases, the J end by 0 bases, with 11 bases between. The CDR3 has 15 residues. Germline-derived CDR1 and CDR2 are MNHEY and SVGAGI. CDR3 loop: CASSPGRLAKNIQYF. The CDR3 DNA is TGTGCCAGCAGTCCGGGACGCCTAGCCAAAAACATTCAGTACTTC.

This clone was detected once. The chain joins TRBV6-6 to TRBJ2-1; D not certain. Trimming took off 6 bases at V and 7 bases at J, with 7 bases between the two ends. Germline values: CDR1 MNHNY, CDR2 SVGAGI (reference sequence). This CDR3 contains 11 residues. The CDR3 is CASRSQNEQFF. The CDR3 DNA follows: TGTGCCAGCAGGTCTCAGAATGAGCAGTTCTTC.

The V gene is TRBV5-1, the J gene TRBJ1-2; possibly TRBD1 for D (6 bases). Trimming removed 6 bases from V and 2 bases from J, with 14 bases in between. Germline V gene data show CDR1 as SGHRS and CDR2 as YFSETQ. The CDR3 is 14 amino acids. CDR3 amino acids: CASTSGVMNYGYTF. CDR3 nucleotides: TGCGCCAGCACCTCAGGGGTGATGAACTATGGCTACACCTTC. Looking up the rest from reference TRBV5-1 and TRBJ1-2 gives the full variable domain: KAGVTQTPRYLIKTRGQQVTLSCSPISGHRSVSWYQQTPGQGLQFLFEYFSETQRNKGNFPGRFSGRQFSNSRSEMNVSTLELGDSALYLCASTSGVMNYGYTFGSGTRLTVV.

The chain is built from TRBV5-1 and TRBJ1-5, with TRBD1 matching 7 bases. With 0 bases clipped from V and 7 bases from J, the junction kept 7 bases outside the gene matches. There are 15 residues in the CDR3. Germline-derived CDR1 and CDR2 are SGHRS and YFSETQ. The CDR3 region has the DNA TGCGCCAGCAGCTTGGACGACAGGGATGGACAGCCCCAGCATTTT. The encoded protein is CASSLDDRDGQPQHF.

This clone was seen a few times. The CDR3 loop is CATRRDTQTYEQYF. DNA for the CDR3: TGTGCCACCAGGCGAGATACACAGACCTACGAGCAGTACTTC. This rearrangement joins TRBV6-6 to TRBJ2-7, with D unresolved. CDR3 size: 14 residues. Germline CDR1 is MNHNY and CDR2 is SVGAGI (reference sequence). Deletions cut 10 bases from V and 2 bases from J, with 18 bases between.

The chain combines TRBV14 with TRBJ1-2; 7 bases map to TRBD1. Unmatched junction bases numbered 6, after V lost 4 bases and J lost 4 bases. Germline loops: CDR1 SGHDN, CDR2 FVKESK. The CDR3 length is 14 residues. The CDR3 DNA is TGTGCCAGCAGCCCCCGACAGGGCGGCTATGGCTACACCTTC. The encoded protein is CASSPRQGGYGYTF.

CDR3 region: CASSPGTRGNEQFF. The DNA for the CDR3 is TGCGCCAGCAGCCCAGGGACAAGGGGCAATGAGCAGTTCTTC. The V call is TRBV5-1, the J call TRBJ2-1; D perhaps matches TRBD1 (6 bases). The germline CDR1 and CDR2 sequences are SGHRS and YFSETQ. V gave up 4 bases and J gave up 6 bases, with 14 bases separating them. The length of the CDR3 is 14 residues. The complete variable domain, with remaining parts taken from reference TRBV5-1 and TRBJ2-1, reads KAGVTQTPRYLIKTRGQQVTLSCSPISGHRSVSWYQQTPGQGLQFLFEYFSETQRNKGNFPGRFSGRQFSNSRSEMNVSTLELGDSALYLCASSPGTRGNEQFFGPGTRLTVL.

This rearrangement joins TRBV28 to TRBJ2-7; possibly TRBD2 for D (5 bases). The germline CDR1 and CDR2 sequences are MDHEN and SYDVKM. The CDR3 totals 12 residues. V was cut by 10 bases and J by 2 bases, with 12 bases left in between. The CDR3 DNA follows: TGTGCCACCCGAGGGCGCACCTACGAGCAGTACTTC. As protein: CATRGRTYEQYF.

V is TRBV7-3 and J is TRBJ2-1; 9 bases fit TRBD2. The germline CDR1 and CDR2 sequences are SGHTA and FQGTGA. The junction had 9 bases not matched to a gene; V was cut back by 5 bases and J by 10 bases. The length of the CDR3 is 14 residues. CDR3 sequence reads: CASSDGSGGREQFF. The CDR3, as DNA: TGTGCCAGCAGCGATGGTAGCGGGGGCCGGGAGCAGTTCTTC.

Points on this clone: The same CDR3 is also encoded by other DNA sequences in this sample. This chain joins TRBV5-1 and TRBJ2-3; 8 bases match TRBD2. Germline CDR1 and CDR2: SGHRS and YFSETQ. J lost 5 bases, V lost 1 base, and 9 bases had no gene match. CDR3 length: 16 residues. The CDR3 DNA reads TGCGCCAGCAGCTTGAGGGTTAGCGGGGATGGAGATACGCAGTATTTT. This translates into CASSLRVSGDGDTQYF.

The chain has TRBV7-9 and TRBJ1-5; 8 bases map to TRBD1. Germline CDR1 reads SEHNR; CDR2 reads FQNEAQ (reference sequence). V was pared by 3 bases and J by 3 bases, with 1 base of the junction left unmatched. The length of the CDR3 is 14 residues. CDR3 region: CASSLDRVNQPQHF. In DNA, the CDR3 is TGTGCCAGCAGCTTGGACAGGGTCAATCAGCCCCAGCATTTT.

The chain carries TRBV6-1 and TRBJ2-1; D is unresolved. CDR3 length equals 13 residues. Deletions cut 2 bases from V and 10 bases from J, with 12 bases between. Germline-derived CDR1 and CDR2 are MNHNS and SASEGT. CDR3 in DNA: TGTGCCAGCAGTGAAATTAGGGCTGGGGAGCAGTTCTTC. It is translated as CASSEIRAGEQFF.

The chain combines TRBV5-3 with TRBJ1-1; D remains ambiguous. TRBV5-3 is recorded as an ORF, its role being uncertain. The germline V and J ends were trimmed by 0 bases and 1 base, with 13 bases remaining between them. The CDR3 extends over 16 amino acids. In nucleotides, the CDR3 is TGTGCCAGAAGCTTGGTTCTCCAGGACCCGAACACTGAAGCTTTCTTT. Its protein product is CARSLVLQDPNTEAFF.

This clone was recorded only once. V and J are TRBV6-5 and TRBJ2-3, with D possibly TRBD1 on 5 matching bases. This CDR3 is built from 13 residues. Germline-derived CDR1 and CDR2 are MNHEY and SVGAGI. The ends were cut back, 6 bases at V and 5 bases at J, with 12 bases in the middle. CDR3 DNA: TGTGCCAGCAGAGTCCAGGGAATAGATACGCAGTATTTT. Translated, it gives CASRVQGIDTQYF.

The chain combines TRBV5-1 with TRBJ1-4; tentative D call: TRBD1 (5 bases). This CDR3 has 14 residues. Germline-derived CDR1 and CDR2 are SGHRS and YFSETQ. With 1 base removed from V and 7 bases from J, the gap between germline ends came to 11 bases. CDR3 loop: CASSLSQEGEKLFF. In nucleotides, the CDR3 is TGCGCCAGCAGCTTGTCACAGGAGGGTGAAAAACTGTTTTTT.

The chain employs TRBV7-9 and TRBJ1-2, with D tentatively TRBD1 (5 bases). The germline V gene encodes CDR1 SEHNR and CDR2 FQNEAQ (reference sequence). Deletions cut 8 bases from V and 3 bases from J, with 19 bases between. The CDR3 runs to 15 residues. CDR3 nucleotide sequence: TGTGCCAGCCTCCCTCAGGGAAGGGTGGACTATGGCTACACCTTC. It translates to CASLPQGRVDYGYTF.

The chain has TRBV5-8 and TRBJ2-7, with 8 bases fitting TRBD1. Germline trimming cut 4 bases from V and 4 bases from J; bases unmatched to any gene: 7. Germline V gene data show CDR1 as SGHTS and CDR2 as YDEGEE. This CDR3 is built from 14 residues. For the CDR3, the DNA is TGTGCCAGCAGCCAAGGACAGGGAACTTACGAGCAGTACTTC. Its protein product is CASSQGQGTYEQYF.

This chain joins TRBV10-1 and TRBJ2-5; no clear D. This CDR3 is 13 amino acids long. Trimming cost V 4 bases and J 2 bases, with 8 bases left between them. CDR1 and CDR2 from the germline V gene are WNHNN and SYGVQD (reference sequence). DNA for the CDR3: TGCGCCAGCAGTGCTACGGCACAAGAGACCCAGTACTTC. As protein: CASSATAQETQYF.

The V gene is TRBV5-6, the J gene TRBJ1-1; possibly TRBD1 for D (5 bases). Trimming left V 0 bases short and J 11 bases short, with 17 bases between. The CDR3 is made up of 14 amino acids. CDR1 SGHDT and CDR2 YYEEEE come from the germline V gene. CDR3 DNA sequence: TGTGCCAGCAGCTTGGGGGGCCCCCTGGCTGGGGCTTTCTTT. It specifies CASSLGGPLAGAFF.